This T cell receptor beta chain derives from a study of CD8 T cells in ankylosing spondylitis. For this clonotype: As yet, its antigen is unknown.

Per the germline V gene, CDR1 is LGHDT and CDR2 is YNNKEL (reference sequence). V lost 3 bases to trimming and J lost 10 bases; unmatched junction nucleotides: 8. The CDR3 sequence is 13 residues long. One entry per CDR3 protein results from TCRdb running MiXCR on the 5' RACE reads. The sample records around 150,000 distinct CDR3 sequences, 30% to 35% being singletons. Overall study results and limits: According to the report, clones linked to the disease were significantly enriched in matched synovial fluid samples taken from ankylosing spondylitis patients.

Sequenced sample: synovial fluid, either unsorted or a sorted T cell fraction (not recorded which). J is TRBJ1-1 and V is TRBV3-1; 7 bases fit TRBD1. This sequence originates from a male donor with ankylosing spondylitis. As DNA, the CDR3 is TGTGCCAGCAGCCACGGGACAGTATTCGCAGCTTTCTTT. It is translated as CASSHGTVFAAFF.